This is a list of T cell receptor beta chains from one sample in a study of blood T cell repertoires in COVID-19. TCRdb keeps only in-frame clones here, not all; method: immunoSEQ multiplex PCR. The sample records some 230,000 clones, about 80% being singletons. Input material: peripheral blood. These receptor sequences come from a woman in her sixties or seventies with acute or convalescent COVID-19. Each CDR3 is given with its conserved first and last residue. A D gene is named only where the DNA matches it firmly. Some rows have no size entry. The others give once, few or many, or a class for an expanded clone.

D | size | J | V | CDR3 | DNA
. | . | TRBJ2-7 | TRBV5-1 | CASRKLSLGNTGGRLSSYEQYF | TGCGCCAGCAGAAAGCTCAGTCTCGGGAATACCGGGGGTCGACTGAGCTCCTACGAGCAGTACTTC
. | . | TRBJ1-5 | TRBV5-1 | CASSLGSRDQPQHF | TGCGCCAGCAGCCTGGGGTCCCGGGATCAGCCCCAGCATTTT
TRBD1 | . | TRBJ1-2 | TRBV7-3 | CASSFGQGTIPSGYTF | TGTGCCAGCAGCTTCGGACAGGGGACCATCCCAAGTGGCTACACCTTC
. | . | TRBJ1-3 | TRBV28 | CASSKLRGGQYF | TGTGCCAGCAGTAAACTTAGGGGCGGCCAGTATTTT
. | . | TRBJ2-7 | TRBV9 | CASSVGQGSPYEQYF | TGTGCCAGCAGCGTAGGTCAGGGGTCTCCCTACGAGCAGTACTTC
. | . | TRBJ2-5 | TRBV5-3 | CARSPRQRRTQYF | TGTGCCAGAAGTCCCCGACAGAGACGGACCCAGTACTTC
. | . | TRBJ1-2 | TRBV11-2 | CASSLTGNDGYTF | TGTGCCAGCAGCCTCACAGGGAACGATGGCTACACCTTC
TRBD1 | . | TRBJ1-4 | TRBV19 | CASSIDRGQGGEKLFF | TGTGCCAGTAGTATAGACCGGGGACAGGGCGGTGAAAAACTGTTTTTT
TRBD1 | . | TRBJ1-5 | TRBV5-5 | CASSPSQTGMGNQPQHF | TGTGCCAGCAGCCCCAGCCAGACAGGGATGGGCAATCAGCCCCAGCATTTT
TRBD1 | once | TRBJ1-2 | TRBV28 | CASSIQGAAYGYTF | TGTGCCAGCAGTATCCAGGGGGCGGCCTATGGCTACACCTTC
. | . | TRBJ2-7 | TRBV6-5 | CASRKWGHEQYF | TGTGCCAGCAGGAAGTGGGGCCACGAGCAGTACTTC
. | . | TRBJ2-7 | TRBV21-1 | CASSTLGPGQGAHEQYF | TGTGCCAGCAGCACTTTGGGGCCGGGACAGGGGGCCCACGAGCAGTACTTC
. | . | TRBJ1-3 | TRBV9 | CASSVAPGSGNTIYF | TGTGCCAGCAGCGTAGCCCCGGGGTCTGGAAACACCATATATTTT
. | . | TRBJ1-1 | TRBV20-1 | CSASLVTGAVGTEAFF | TGCAGTGCTAGTCTTGTGACAGGCGCGGTGGGCACTGAAGCTTTCTTT
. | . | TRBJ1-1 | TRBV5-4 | CASSPAGGQNTEAFF | TGTGCCAGCAGCCCTGCCGGTGGACAAAACACTGAAGCTTTCTTT
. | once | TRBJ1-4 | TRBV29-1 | CSVAGLNNEKLFF | TGCAGCGTTGCGGGACTTAATAATGAAAAACTGTTTTTT
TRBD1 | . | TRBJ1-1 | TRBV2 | CASRPPGGEAFF | TGTGCCAGCAGACCCCCAGGGGGGGAAGCTTTCTTT
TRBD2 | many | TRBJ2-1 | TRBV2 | CASNQERGRNNEQFF | TGTGCCAGCAACCAGGAGCGGGGGAGAAACAATGAGCAGTTCTTC
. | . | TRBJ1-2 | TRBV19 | CASTQKGLNYGYTF | TGTGCCAGTACGCAGAAGGGGTTGAACTATGGCTACACCTTC
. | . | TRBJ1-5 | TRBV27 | CASSADSSNQPQHF | TGTGCCAGCAGTGCGGACAGTAGCAATCAGCCCCAGCATTTT
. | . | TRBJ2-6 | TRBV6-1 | CASSEPVGGSGANVLTF | TGTGCCAGCAGTGAACCGGTGGGAGGATCTGGGGCCAACGTCCTGACTTTC
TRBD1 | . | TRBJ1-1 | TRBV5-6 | CASSLPAGGHPAFF | TGTGCCAGCAGCCTACCCGCAGGGGGCCATCCAGCTTTCTTT